This is a list of T cell receptor beta chains from one sample in a study of response to subunit inactivated influenza vaccine. TCRdb reprocessed the RT-PCR reads via MiXCR and lists one record per CDR3 protein. Of just over 300,000 distinct CDR3 sequences in the sample, 22% were seen once. The specimen comprised PBMCs from blood, sampled less than 22 months after vaccination. The receptor set was obtained from a man aged 50-75 years who received an inactivated influenza vaccine. CDR3s include the opening cysteine and the closing phenylalanine or tryptophan. A D gene is named only where the DNA matches it firmly. Clone sizes are given selectively: once, few, many, or a class where the clone is expanded.

v_call: TRBV20-1; clone_size: few; cdr3_length: 10; j_call: TRBJ1-2; d_call: -; cdr3_nt: TGCAGTGCCCTCGACTATGGCTACACCTTC; cdr3_aa: CSALDYGYTF
v_call: TRBV3-1; clone_size: -; cdr3_length: 14; j_call: TRBJ1-2; d_call: -; cdr3_nt: TGTGCCAGCAGCCTGAACTTGAAGAACTATGGCTACACCTTC; cdr3_aa: CASSLNLKNYGYTF
v_call: TRBV11-2; clone_size: few; cdr3_length: 17; j_call: TRBJ1-3; d_call: -; cdr3_nt: TGTGCCAGCAGCGAGACTCGGATCTTACTCTCTGGAAACACCATATATTTT; cdr3_aa: CASSETRILLSGNTIYF
v_call: TRBV20-1; clone_size: few; cdr3_length: 11; j_call: TRBJ2-4; d_call: -; cdr3_nt: TGCAGTGCTCCCCACGACAGGAGACAGTACTTC; cdr3_aa: CSAPHDRRQYF
v_call: TRBV27; clone_size: -; cdr3_length: 14; j_call: TRBJ2-5; d_call: -; cdr3_nt: TGTGCCAGCAGTTTTGTAGCAGACCAAGAGACCCAGTACTTC; cdr3_aa: CASSFVADQETQYF
v_call: TRBV7-9; clone_size: few; cdr3_length: 16; j_call: TRBJ2-3; d_call: TRBD2; cdr3_nt: TGTGCCAGCAGCTTCCCTTCAGCGGGACGCACAGATACGCAGTATTTT; cdr3_aa: CASSFPSAGRTDTQYF
v_call: TRBV27; clone_size: few; cdr3_length: 15; j_call: TRBJ2-3; d_call: TRBD2; cdr3_nt: TGTGCCAGCAGTCCCAGGACTAGCGGGAGGGATACGCAGTATTTT; cdr3_aa: CASSPRTSGRDTQYF
v_call: TRBV20-1; clone_size: few; cdr3_length: 15; j_call: TRBJ2-1; d_call: TRBD2; cdr3_nt: TGCAGTGCTAGAGATGGCGGGAGGGCCTGGGATGAGCAGTTCTTC; cdr3_aa: CSARDGGRAWDEQFF
v_call: TRBV12-3/TRBV12-4; clone_size: -; cdr3_length: 15; j_call: TRBJ1-2; d_call: -; cdr3_nt: TGTGCCAGCAGTTTTCGAAGGACAACTAACTATGGCTACACCTTC; cdr3_aa: CASSFRRTTNYGYTF
v_call: TRBV15; clone_size: -; cdr3_length: 16; j_call: TRBJ1-5; d_call: -; cdr3_nt: TGTGCCACCAGCAGAGGGGAGACAGGACTCAATCAGCCCCAGCATTTT; cdr3_aa: CATSRGETGLNQPQHF
v_call: TRBV6-5; clone_size: -; cdr3_length: 16; j_call: TRBJ1-1; d_call: -; cdr3_nt: TGTGCCAGCAGTTACTCCCGAGGGACTTTGAACACTGAAGCTTTCTTT; cdr3_aa: CASSYSRGTLNTEAFF
v_call: TRBV18; clone_size: few; cdr3_length: 17; j_call: TRBJ1-2; d_call: -; cdr3_nt: TGTGCCAGCTCACGCCTCCAGGGGCCCACACAAAACTATGGCTACACCTTC; cdr3_aa: CASSRLQGPTQNYGYTF
v_call: TRBV5-1; clone_size: -; cdr3_length: 15; j_call: TRBJ1-2; d_call: TRBD1; cdr3_nt: TGCGCCAGCAGATTGTCAGGGGGTTCCGGCTATGGCTACACCTTC; cdr3_aa: CASRLSGGSGYGYTF
v_call: TRBV5-1; clone_size: -; cdr3_length: 17; j_call: TRBJ2-3; d_call: TRBD2; cdr3_nt: TGCGCCAGCAGCTCGCGGGGTAGCGGGGTACCTACAGATACGCAGTATTTT; cdr3_aa: CASSSRGSGVPTDTQYF
v_call: TRBV25-1; clone_size: few; cdr3_length: 13; j_call: TRBJ1-6; d_call: -; cdr3_nt: TGTGCCAGCAGTGCAAGCTATAACTCACCCCTCCACTTT; cdr3_aa: CASSASYNSPLHF
v_call: TRBV20-1; clone_size: many; cdr3_length: 10; j_call: TRBJ2-7; d_call: -; cdr3_nt: TGCAGTGCAGGCGCCTACGAGCAGTACTTC; cdr3_aa: CSAGAYEQYF
v_call: TRBV12-3/TRBV12-4; clone_size: -; cdr3_length: 15; j_call: TRBJ1-5; d_call: -; cdr3_nt: TGTGCCAGCTCCGGTGGGGGGGCTAGCAATCAGCCCCAGCATTTT; cdr3_aa: CASSGGGASNQPQHF
v_call: TRBV9; clone_size: -; cdr3_length: 16; j_call: TRBJ2-3; d_call: TRBD2; cdr3_nt: TGTGCCAGCAGCTCAAAGGCGGGGGGACTCACAGATACGCAGTATTTT; cdr3_aa: CASSSKAGGLTDTQYF
v_call: TRBV6-1; clone_size: few; cdr3_length: 20; j_call: TRBJ1-4; d_call: -; cdr3_nt: TGTGCCAGCAGTGAGCGATCCGCACAGGGATTATTGACCATCGGTGAAAAACTGTTTTTT; cdr3_aa: CASSERSAQGLLTIGEKLFF
v_call: TRBV9; clone_size: many; cdr3_length: 16; j_call: TRBJ2-1; d_call: TRBD2; cdr3_nt: TGTGCCAGCAGCGTTCAACGGACTAGCGGGAGAAATGAGCAGTTCTTC; cdr3_aa: CASSVQRTSGRNEQFF
v_call: TRBV15; clone_size: few; cdr3_length: 15; j_call: TRBJ2-3; d_call: -; cdr3_nt: TGTGCCACCAGCAGAGGGGGGGTTAGCACAGATACGCAGTATTTT; cdr3_aa: CATSRGGVSTDTQYF
v_call: TRBV5-4; clone_size: -; cdr3_length: 13; j_call: TRBJ1-1; d_call: -; cdr3_nt: TGTGCCAGCAGCGGGGACACCCGCACTGAAGCTTTCTTT; cdr3_aa: CASSGDTRTEAFF
v_call: TRBV29-1; clone_size: few; cdr3_length: 11; j_call: TRBJ2-7; d_call: -; cdr3_nt: TGCAGCGTGGACGAGTCCTACGAGCAGTACTTC; cdr3_aa: CSVDESYEQYF
v_call: TRBV10-3; clone_size: -; cdr3_length: 12; j_call: TRBJ1-5; d_call: -; cdr3_nt: TGTGCCATCAGTGACAGCATTCAGCCCCAGCATTTT; cdr3_aa: CAISDSIQPQHF
v_call: TRBV6-2/TRBV6-3; clone_size: -; cdr3_length: 12; j_call: TRBJ2-3; d_call: -; cdr3_nt: TGTGCCAGCAGAAGGGTCTCGAGTACGCAGTATTTT; cdr3_aa: CASRRVSSTQYF
v_call: TRBV28; clone_size: -; cdr3_length: 13; j_call: TRBJ2-7; d_call: TRBD1; cdr3_nt: TGTCCCGGGACAGGGGTTTCCGGGTACGAGCAGTACTTC; cdr3_aa: CPGTGVSGYEQYF
v_call: TRBV7-2; clone_size: few; cdr3_length: 16; j_call: TRBJ1-4; d_call: TRBD1; cdr3_nt: TGTGCCAGCAGCTTAGGGGGACAGGGTGCTAATGAAAAACTGTTTTTT; cdr3_aa: CASSLGGQGANEKLFF
v_call: TRBV6-2/TRBV6-3; clone_size: few; cdr3_length: 16; j_call: TRBJ1-1; d_call: -; cdr3_nt: TGTGCCAGCAGTCCCACGGGAGTACCTATGAACACTGAAGCTTTCTTT; cdr3_aa: CASSPTGVPMNTEAFF
v_call: TRBV7-8; clone_size: few; cdr3_length: 16; j_call: TRBJ2-3; d_call: TRBD1; cdr3_nt: TGTGCCAGCAGCTTATATGGGGGACAGGGGAAGGATACGCAGTATTTT; cdr3_aa: CASSLYGGQGKDTQYF
v_call: TRBV6-1; clone_size: few; cdr3_length: 15; j_call: TRBJ1-1; d_call: TRBD1; cdr3_nt: TGTGCCAGCAGCGCAGCCGGACAGGGGCAAACTGAAGCTTTCTTT; cdr3_aa: CASSAAGQGQTEAFF
v_call: TRBV29-1; clone_size: medium-sized; cdr3_length: 13; j_call: TRBJ1-4; d_call: -; cdr3_nt: TGCAGCGTTGGTGGGGCTCCAAATGAAAAACTGTTTTTT; cdr3_aa: CSVGGAPNEKLFF
v_call: TRBV3-1; clone_size: -; cdr3_length: 14; j_call: TRBJ2-4; d_call: -; cdr3_nt: TGTGCCAGCAGCCAAGGACGGGGAAATTTGATTCAGTACTTC; cdr3_aa: CASSQGRGNLIQYF
v_call: TRBV6-1; clone_size: few; cdr3_length: 15; j_call: TRBJ1-1; d_call: -; cdr3_nt: TGTGCCAGCAGTGAAACTCCCAACGAGCGAACTGAAGCTTTCTTT; cdr3_aa: CASSETPNERTEAFF
v_call: TRBV10-3; clone_size: -; cdr3_length: 13; j_call: TRBJ2-5; d_call: -; cdr3_nt: TGTGCCATCAGTGACACAGGGAGGGAGACCCAGTACTTC; cdr3_aa: CAISDTGRETQYF
v_call: TRBV20-1; clone_size: few; cdr3_length: 10; j_call: TRBJ2-1; d_call: TRBD1; cdr3_nt: TGCAGTGCTAAGAGGGACAGGGGGTTCTTC; cdr3_aa: CSAKRDRGFF
v_call: TRBV10-3; clone_size: -; cdr3_length: 14; j_call: TRBJ2-7; d_call: -; cdr3_nt: TGTGCCATCAGTGAGTCAAACAGTTACTACGAGCAGTACTTC; cdr3_aa: CAISESNSYYEQYF
v_call: TRBV6-5; clone_size: -; cdr3_length: 14; j_call: TRBJ1-1; d_call: -; cdr3_nt: TGTGCCAGCAGTTACTTACAGCAGAACACTGAAGCTTTCTTT; cdr3_aa: CASSYLQQNTEAFF
v_call: TRBV30; clone_size: once; cdr3_length: 11; j_call: TRBJ2-7; d_call: -; cdr3_nt: TGTGCCTGGAGTAAGGGGTTCGAGCAGTACTTC; cdr3_aa: CAWSKGFEQYF
v_call: TRBV10-3; clone_size: -; cdr3_length: 13; j_call: TRBJ2-1; d_call: -; cdr3_nt: TGTGCCATCAGTAGGGGTTCCTACAATGAGCAGTTCTTC; cdr3_aa: CAISRGSYNEQFF
v_call: TRBV11-2; clone_size: -; cdr3_length: 17; j_call: TRBJ1-1; d_call: TRBD1; cdr3_nt: TGTGCCAGCAGCTTTCCGACAGGGGCCCCCCTATCTTCTGAAGCTTTCTTT; cdr3_aa: CASSFPTGAPLSSEAFF
v_call: TRBV28; clone_size: -; cdr3_length: 13; j_call: TRBJ2-7; d_call: -; cdr3_nt: TGTGCCAGCAGCCTTGGATCAAGCCGGGAGCAGTACTTC; cdr3_aa: CASSLGSSREQYF